This T cell receptor beta chain is drawn from a study of T-cell reconstitution after alpha-beta-depleted transplantation in children (dated by TCRdb to 2016 to 2018). Broadly, across the study: The study quantitatively tracked T-cell immune reconstitution after TCRalphabeta/CD19-depleted allogeneic hematopoietic cell transplantation in children using TCR repertoire profiling. Study-level results and caveats: In some patients, the high TCRbeta diversity seen at day 60 was put down to recipient T cells and intrathymic progenitors that had survived conditioning. The apparently early recovery of alphabetaT-cell counts about two months after transplant reportedly depended on only several hundred rapidly expanded clones that came from non-depleted graft cells. Hyperexpanded clone frequencies declined over subsequent months; after one year, T-cell counts and TCRbeta diversity were mostly attributed to newly produced T cells.

Library construction relied on PCR. Sequencing instrument: Illumina HiSeq 2500. TCR library preparation used molecular barcoding, with unique molecular identifiers applied to normalize quantification of the TCRbeta repertoire. TCRdb trimmed public reads at Q25 via fastp, called clones via MiXCR and kept in-frame beta chains. A single entry per CDR3 protein holds the most common genes and DNA from its merged rows. The sample includes about 110,000 distinct CDR3 sequences, with almost 6.5% observed a single time. Around 23% of the sample belongs to the ten largest clones. Inclusive of the bounding cysteine and phenylalanine, the CDR3 is 12 residues long. Only the CDR3 part of the read is kept: 36 bases, read in frame from the first base. Based on the germline V gene, the CDR1 and CDR2 sequences are SQVTM and ANQGSEA. At the junction V is shortened by 3 bases and J by 1 base, with 6 bases in between. The sample's treatment or condition label, in plain terms: allogeneic hematopoietic cell transplantation with graft depleted of TCRalphabeta T cells and CD19 B cells. TCRalphabeta/CD19-depleted allogeneic hematopoietic cell grafts were given to the transplant recipients, all of whom were children.

This clonotype was picked up many times. Its specific antigen is unknown. No quality values exist for individual bases; no much larger clone is one base distant. The clonotype originates from a male patient aged 2 to 10 who had a stem cell transplant for acute lymphoblastic leukemia, so the T cells may come from the graft donor. This specimen was PBMCs, mostly from graft donor cells, taken 360 days after TCRalphabeta/CD19-depleted stem cell transplant. In this chain, TRBV29-1 is recombined with TRBJ1-1; TRBD1 could be the D gene, as 6 bases match. The CDR3 region: CSVDRGNTEAFF. The DNA is as follows: TGCAGCGTTGACAGGGGGAACACTGAAGCTTTCTTT.